One sample yielded the 28 T cell receptor beta chains listed below, sequenced in a study of blood T cell repertoires in COVID-19. Using immunoSEQ multiplex PCR, the repertoire was profiled, and TCRdb retains in-frame clones only, with some absent. The sample lists about 140,000 clones; about 86% were seen once. The sequenced sample consisted of peripheral blood. These receptors originate from a human donor in a cohort sampled during active COVID-19.

The chain employs TRBV13 and TRBJ2-1, with D unclear. The CDR3 spans 13 residues. CDR1 is PRHDT, CDR2 FYEKMQ, per germline (reference sequence). V was trimmed by 5 bases and J by 7 bases, leaving 12 bases between them. The CDR3 DNA is TGTGCCAGCAGCACGCCTCGCGGAAATGAGCAGTTCTTC. Its translation: CASSTPRGNEQFF.

This clone was detected a few times. The chain is built from TRBV12-5 and TRBJ2-7; a weak D match, TRBD2 (6 bases). Germline CDR1 LGHNT, CDR2 FRNRAP. The length of the CDR3 is 15 residues. The germline V and J ends were trimmed by 0 bases and 0 bases, with 9 bases remaining between them. CDR3 in DNA: TGTGCTAGTGGTTTGGTAGGAGGGAACTCCTACGAGCAGTACTTC. It encodes CASGLVGGNSYEQYF.

V usage is TRBV14 and J usage is TRBJ1-2; D may be TRBD1 (5 bases). Trimming removed 1 base from V and 4 bases from J, with 13 bases in between. Germline CDR1 SGHDN, CDR2 FVKESK. The CDR3 length is 15 residues. DNA of the CDR3: TGTGCCAGCAGCCAAGGAATCCAGGGTGGCTATGGCTACACCTTC. It is translated as CASSQGIQGGYGYTF.

The chain links TRBV7-9 to TRBJ2-1; 7 bases map to TRBD1. Germline assignment: CDR1 SEHNR and CDR2 FQNEAQ (reference sequence). The CDR3 length is 15 residues. With V trimmed by 6 bases and J by 4 bases, 9 bases remained unmatched. Here the CDR3 DNA reads TGTGCCAGCAGTCCGCGAGGGGGCGGGTACAATGAGCAGTTCTTC. Translating gives CASSPRGGGYNEQFF.

The chain has TRBV28 and TRBJ2-7; 7 nucleotides line up with TRBD1. Germline V gene sequence: CDR1 MDHEN, CDR2 SYDVKM. The V gene end was trimmed by 6 bases and the J gene end by 4 bases; junction bases not matched to a gene: 9. The CDR3 is 14 amino acids. For the CDR3, the DNA is TGTGCCAGCAGGACTCCGGGACAGCAATACGAGCAGTACTTC. This encodes CASRTPGQQYEQYF.

The chain is built from TRBV5-6 and TRBJ2-3; 8 bases line up with TRBD1. Trimming took 0 bases from V and 2 from J; bases not matched to a gene: 8. Germline CDR1 is SGHDT and CDR2 is YYEEEE. This CDR3 contains 17 residues. The CDR3 nucleotides read TGTGCCAGCAGCTTGGGGGCAGGGGGCGAGCACACAGATACGCAGTATTTT. This codes for CASSLGAGGEHTDTQYF.

The V gene is TRBV19, the J gene TRBJ1-6; D perhaps matches TRBD1 (5 bases). V lost 6 bases and J 8 bases, leaving 14 bases between the germline ends. Germline V gives CDR1 LNHDA, CDR2 SQIVND (reference sequence). The CDR3 spans 14 residues. The CDR3 loop is CASSGGRGDSPLHF. In nucleotides, the CDR3 is TGTGCCAGTAGCGGAGGGCGAGGGGATTCACCCCTCCACTTT. The full variable domain, its missing parts supplied by reference TRBV19 and TRBJ1-6, is DGGITQSPKYLFRKEGQNVTLSCEQNLNHDAMYWYRQDPGQGLRLIYYSQIVNDFQKGDIAEGYSVSREKKESFPLTVTSAQKNPTAFYLCASSGGRGDSPLHFGNGTRLTVT.

This sequence joins TRBV20-1 and TRBJ2-1, with unresolved D. Germline-derived CDR1 and CDR2 are DFQATT and SNEGSKA (reference sequence). The CDR3 contains 11 residues. V lost 3 bases to trimming and J lost 8 bases, with 8 bases between them. The CDR3 sequence is CSASNYDEQFF. The CDR3 bases are TGCAGTGCTAGTAATTATGATGAGCAGTTCTTC.

The V call is TRBV6-4, the J call TRBJ2-2; 7 bases are shared with TRBD1. The CDR3 consists of 14 residues. Germline-derived CDR1 and CDR2 are MRHNA and SNTAGT. The trim removed 6 bases at V and 3 bases at J, leaving 4 bases unmatched. CDR3 amino acids: CASRIDRDTGELFF. For the CDR3, the DNA is TGTGCCAGCAGGATAGACAGGGACACCGGGGAGCTGTTTTTT.

This sequence joins TRBV7-9 and TRBJ1-2; 8 positions match TRBD1. The CDR3 extends over 14 amino acids. V trimming: 3 bases; J trimming: 9 bases; junction bases outside the gene matches: 9. Per germline, CDR1 SEHNR and CDR2 FQNEAQ (reference sequence). The CDR3 is CASSFYYRDRRYTF. The CDR3 DNA follows: TGTGCCAGCAGCTTTTATTACCGGGACAGGCGCTACACCTTC.

The rearrangement joins TRBV5-1 to TRBJ1-2; D is perhaps TRBD1 (6 bases). CDR1 is SGHRS, CDR2 YFSETQ, per germline. Trimming removed 4 bases at V and 4 bases at J, with 20 bases between. CDR3 length: 16 amino acids. The CDR3 DNA follows: TGCGCCAGCAGCAAAAGGACAGCAACCCTATCCTATGGCTACACCTTC. It yields the protein CASSKRTATLSYGYTF.

The chain has TRBV18 and TRBJ1-1; 11 nucleotides agree with TRBD1. The CDR3 sequence is 16 residues long. Unmatched junction bases numbered 9, after V lost 3 bases and J lost 6 bases. CDR1 and CDR2 from the germline V gene are KGHSH and LQKENI. CDR3 in amino acids: CASSPQDRGQSSEAFF. The CDR3 DNA sequence: TGTGCCAGCTCACCCCAGGACAGGGGGCAATCGTCTGAAGCTTTCTTT. The variable domain in full, with the rest retrieved from reference TRBV18 and TRBJ1-1, is NAGVMQNPRHLVRRRGQEARLRCSPMKGHSHVYWYRQLPEEGLKFMVYLQKENIIDESGMPKERFSAEFPKEGPSILRIQQVVRGDSAAYFCASSPQDRGQSSEAFFGQGTRLTVV.

The chain has TRBV4-3 and TRBJ1-4, with no clear D. CDR3 size: 15 residues. V dropped 1 base and J dropped 5 bases, with 11 bases sitting between them. Germline V CDR1 and CDR2: LGHNA, YSLEER. The CDR3 DNA reads TGCGCCAGCAGCCAAGGATACGGGAGAAATGAAAAACTGTTTTTT. It codes for CASSQGYGRNEKLFF.

This chain joins TRBV5-4 and TRBJ2-5, with 8 bases that match TRBD2. The V gene end was trimmed by 4 bases and the J gene end by 3 bases; junction bases not matched to a gene: 14. The CDR3 spans 17 residues. CDR1 is SGHNT, CDR2 YYREEE, per germline (reference sequence). This chain's CDR3 is CASSPGLGGSGEETQYF. The CDR3, as DNA: TGTGCCAGCAGCCCTGGGTTGGGGGGTAGCGGGGAAGAGACCCAGTACTTC.

The V and J genes are TRBV18 and TRBJ2-5, with 9 nucleotides matching TRBD1. This CDR3 has 13 residues. Germline assignment: CDR1 KGHSH and CDR2 LQKENI. Losses at the gene ends were 7 bases for V and 4 bases for J; bases not matched to a gene: 4. The chain's CDR3 is CASLGQGLETQYF. The CDR3 DNA sequence: TGTGCCAGCTTGGGACAGGGATTAGAGACCCAGTACTTC.

This clone has just a few counts. The CDR3 loop reads CASSLGWGDTEAFF. The CDR3 DNA reads as TGTGCCAGCAGCTTAGGGTGGGGCGACACTGAAGCTTTCTTT. The V and J genes are TRBV7-2 and TRBJ1-1; D possibly corresponds to TRBD1 (5 bases). V was clipped by 1 base and J by 3 bases, with 9 bases between them. This CDR3 region has 14 residues. Germline V gene sequence: CDR1 SGHTA, CDR2 FQGNSA. The full variable domain, in which reference TRBV7-2 and TRBJ1-1 provide the parts outside the CDR3, is GAGVSQSPSNKVTEKGKDVELRCDPISGHTALYWYRQSLGQGLEFLIYFQGNSAPDKSGLPSDRFSAERTGGSVSTLTIQRTQQEDSAVYLCASSLGWGDTEAFFGQGTRLTVV.

The rearrangement links TRBV27 to TRBJ2-5; 8 nucleotides align to TRBD1. This CDR3 comprises 15 residues. The V gene's germline CDR1 is MNHEY and CDR2 SMNVEV (reference sequence). J lost 5 bases, V lost 2 bases, and 7 bases had no gene match. Here the CDR3 reads CASSLSSGGGETQYF. CDR3 nucleotides: TGTGCCAGCAGTTTAAGTTCAGGGGGCGGGGAGACCCAGTACTTC.

The chain is built from TRBV19 and TRBJ2-1; D possibly corresponds to TRBD2 (6 bases). V was clipped by 6 bases and J by 4 bases, with 16 bases between them. Per the germline V gene, CDR1 is LNHDA and CDR2 is SQIVND (reference sequence). The CDR3 sequence is 15 residues long. The CDR3 DNA reads as TGTGCCAGTAGATTCGGGAGCGGGTCTTACAATGAGCAGTTCTTC. The encoded protein is CASRFGSGSYNEQFF.

The V and J genes are TRBV6-5 and TRBJ1-5; D is ambiguous. Trimming removed 6 bases from V and 0 bases from J, with 12 bases in between. Germline V lookup: CDR1 MNHEY, CDR2 SVGAGI. CDR3 length: 15 residues. The DNA for the CDR3 is TGTGCCAGCAGCAACATCGGGGTTAGCAATCAGCCCCAGCATTTT. Its protein product is CASSNIGVSNQPQHF.

J is TRBJ2-5 and V is TRBV28, with TRBD1 matching over 8 bases. With 5 bases clipped from V and 3 bases from J, the junction kept 8 bases outside the gene matches. This CDR3 comprises 15 residues. The germline gives CDR1 MDHEN, CDR2 SYDVKM. CDR3 region: CASSLNTGGKETQYF. CDR3 DNA: TGTGCCAGCAGTCTCAATACAGGGGGGAAAGAGACCCAGTACTTC.

The J gene is TRBJ2-7, the V gene TRBV2; TRBD1 aligns across 10 bases. V shed 6 bases and J 4 bases; nucleotides not matched to a gene: 6. Germline values: CDR1 SNHLY, CDR2 FYNNEI. The CDR3 consists of 14 residues. CDR3 protein: CASSATGGRYEQYF. DNA for the CDR3: TGTGCCAGCAGCGCGACAGGGGGCCGATACGAGCAGTACTTC.

The V call is TRBV5-1, the J call TRBJ2-7; the match to TRBD1 covers 11 bases. There are 16 residues in the CDR3. V dropped 3 bases and J dropped 2; count of bases not matched to a gene: 7. Germline CDR1 and CDR2: SGHRS and YFSETQ. CDR3 in DNA: TGCGCCAGCAGCTCTACGGACAGGGGGCATCCCTACGAGCAGTACTTC. Amino acids: CASSSTDRGHPYEQYF. The whole variable domain, filled in from reference TRBV5-1 and TRBJ2-7, reads KAGVTQTPRYLIKTRGQQVTLSCSPISGHRSVSWYQQTPGQGLQFLFEYFSETQRNKGNFPGRFSGRQFSNSRSEMNVSTLELGDSALYLCASSSTDRGHPYEQYFGPGTRLTVT.

V gene TRBV5-4 combines with J gene TRBJ1-1, with D perhaps TRBD1 (6 bases). CDR1 is SGHNT and CDR2 is YYREEE in the germline V gene (reference sequence). V was trimmed by 3 bases and J by 4 bases, leaving 19 bases between them. The CDR3 loop spans 16 amino acids. The CDR3 DNA reads as TGTGCCAGCAGCTCGGGGGGTTCCGCGGGGGCCACTGAAGCTTTCTTT. Encoded protein: CASSSGGSAGATEAFF.

This clone showed up just once. V usage is TRBV14 and J usage is TRBJ2-7, with 7 bases that match TRBD2. Germline-derived CDR1 and CDR2 are SGHDN and FVKESK. CDR3 length: 15 amino acids. J gave up 2 bases and V 0 bases, and 4 bases lay outside the gene matches. In DNA form, the CDR3 reads TGTGCCAGCAGCCAAGATAGAAGCGGGGCCTACGAGCAGTACTTC. Protein sequence: CASSQDRSGAYEQYF.

The rearrangement uses TRBV6-5 and TRBJ2-1, with TRBD1 identical over 12 bases. Germline V CDR1 and CDR2: MNHEY, SVGAGI. Trimming at V came to 6 bases and at J to 8 bases, leaving 8 bases not matched to a gene. CDR3 length equals 15 residues. In DNA, the CDR3 is TGTGCCAGCAGGCGGGGGACAGGGGGCTCCTATGAGCAGTTCTTC. This gives the protein CASRRGTGGSYEQFF.

The sample holds a few counts of this clone. This chain joins TRBV27 and TRBJ1-2; TRBD1 matches at 7 bases. The V gene's germline CDR1 is MNHEY and CDR2 SMNVEV (reference sequence). The CDR3 is 16 residues long. V trimming: 2 bases; J trimming: 7 bases; junction bases outside the gene matches: 13. CDR3 sequence (DNA): TGTGCCAGCAGTTTAGCCGGACAGGCCCTCAGTGGTGGCTACACCTTC. As protein: CASSLAGQALSGGYTF.

Only one count was recorded for this clone. The V gene is TRBV18, the J gene TRBJ2-7; 7 bases line up with TRBD1. Germline CDR1 reads KGHSH; CDR2 reads LQKENI. With 5 bases clipped from V and 0 bases from J, the junction kept 1 base outside the gene matches. This CDR3 is built from 13 residues. This CDR3 reads CASSRTGSYEQYF. Written as DNA, the CDR3 is TGTGCCAGCTCAAGGACAGGCTCCTACGAGCAGTACTTC.

The chain links TRBV7-9 to TRBJ2-7, with TRBD1 matching 11 bases. The CDR3 is 14 amino acids. V lost 4 bases to trimming and J lost 7 bases; unmatched junction nucleotides: 6. Germline-derived CDR1 and CDR2 are SEHNR and FQNEAQ (reference sequence). This CDR3 reads CASSYGQGAREQYF. CDR3 nucleotides: TGTGCCAGCAGCTATGGACAGGGGGCGCGTGAGCAGTACTTC.